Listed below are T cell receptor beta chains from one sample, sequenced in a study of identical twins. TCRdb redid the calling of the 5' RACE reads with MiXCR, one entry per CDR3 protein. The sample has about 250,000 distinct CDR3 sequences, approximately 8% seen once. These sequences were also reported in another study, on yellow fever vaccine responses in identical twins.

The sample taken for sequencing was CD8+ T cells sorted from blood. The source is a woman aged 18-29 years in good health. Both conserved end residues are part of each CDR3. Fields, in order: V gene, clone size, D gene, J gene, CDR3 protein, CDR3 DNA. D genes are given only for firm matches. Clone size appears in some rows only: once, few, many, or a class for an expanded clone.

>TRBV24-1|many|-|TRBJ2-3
CATSDLRRQGGDTQYF
TGTGCCACCAGTGATTTGCGACGGCAGGGCGGAGATACGCAGTATTTT
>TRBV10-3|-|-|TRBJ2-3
CAITSVSTDTQYF
TGTGCCATCACAAGCGTATCTACAGATACGCAGTATTTT
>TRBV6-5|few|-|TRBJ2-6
CASSLSSYSGANVLTF
TGTGCCAGCAGTTTGAGCAGCTACTCTGGGGCCAACGTCCTGACTTTC
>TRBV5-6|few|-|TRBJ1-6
CASSLGSSYNSPLHF
TGTGCCAGCAGCCTCGGGAGCTCCTATAATTCACCCCTCCACTTT
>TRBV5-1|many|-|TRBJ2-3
CASSYRRPSTDTQYF
TGCGCCAGCAGCTACAGGCGCCCTAGCACAGATACGCAGTATTTT
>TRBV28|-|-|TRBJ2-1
CASRGRGAYNEQFF
TGTGCCAGCAGGGGCAGGGGGGCCTACAATGAGCAGTTCTTC
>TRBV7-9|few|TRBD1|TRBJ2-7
CASSFPGQTYEQYF
TGTGCCAGCAGCTTTCCGGGACAGACCTACGAGCAGTACTTC
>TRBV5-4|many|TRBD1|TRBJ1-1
CASSPGTGGHEAFF
TGTGCCAGCAGCCCTGGGACAGGGGGCCATGAAGCTTTCTTT
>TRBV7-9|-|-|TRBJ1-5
CASSLGGLPQHF
TGTGCCAGCAGCTTAGGCGGCCTGCCCCAGCATTTT
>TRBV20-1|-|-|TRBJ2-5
CSARGRSGIEETQYF
TGCAGTGCCAGGGGCAGGAGTGGGATCGAAGAGACCCAGTACTTC
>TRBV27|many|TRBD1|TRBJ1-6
CASRIAGQELNSPLHF
TGTGCCAGCAGGATCGCGGGACAGGAGCTGAATTCACCCCTCCACTTT
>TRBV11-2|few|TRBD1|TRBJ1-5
CASSDGTGANQPQHF
TGTGCCAGCAGCGACGGGACAGGGGCCAATCAGCCCCAGCATTTT
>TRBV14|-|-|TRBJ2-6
CASSHYGANVLTF
TGTGCCAGCAGCCATTACGGGGCCAACGTCCTGACTTTC
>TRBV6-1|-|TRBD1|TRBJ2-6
CASSRTGGTGANVLTF
TGTGCCAGCAGCCGGACAGGGGGAACTGGGGCCAACGTCCTGACTTTC
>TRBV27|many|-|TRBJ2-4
CASSFRYRDHIQYF
TGTGCCAGCAGTTTCAGGTACAGGGACCACATTCAGTACTTC
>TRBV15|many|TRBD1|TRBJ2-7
CATSGNDRAYEQYF
TGTGCCACCAGCGGAAACGACAGGGCCTACGAGCAGTACTTC
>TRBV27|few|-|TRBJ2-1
CASERRGIYNEQFF
TGTGCCAGCGAACGACGGGGAATCTACAATGAGCAGTTCTTC
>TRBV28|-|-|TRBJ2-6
CASSPGGSGDSGANVLTF
TGTGCCAGCAGTCCCGGGGGCAGCGGAGACTCTGGGGCCAACGTCCTGACTTTC
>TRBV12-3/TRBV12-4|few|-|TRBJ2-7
CASILPAGRAFYEQYF
TGTGCCAGCATTCTCCCGGCGGGGCGGGCTTTCTACGAGCAGTACTTC
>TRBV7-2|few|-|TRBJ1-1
CASSLWPGNAEAFF
TGTGCCAGCAGCTTATGGCCAGGGAACGCTGAAGCTTTCTTT
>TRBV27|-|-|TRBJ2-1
CASSLSLVNEQFF
TGTGCCAGCAGTTTATCGCTCGTCAATGAGCAGTTCTTC
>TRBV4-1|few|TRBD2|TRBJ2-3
CASSQVAGARTDTQYF
TGCGCCAGCAGCCAAGTGGCGGGAGCGAGGACAGATACGCAGTATTTT
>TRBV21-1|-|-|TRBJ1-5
CASSKECRRYSNQPQHF
TGTGCCAGCAGCAAAGAGTGCAGGCGGTATAGCAATCAGCCCCAGCATTTT
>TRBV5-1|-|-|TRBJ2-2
CASSPRWGVDTGELFF
TGCGCCAGCAGCCCTAGGTGGGGTGTCGACACCGGGGAGCTGTTTTTT
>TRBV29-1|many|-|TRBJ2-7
CSVEEGAREQYF
TGCAGCGTTGAAGAGGGGGCGAGGGAGCAGTACTTC
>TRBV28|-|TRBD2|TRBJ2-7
CASSLGTSTTYEQYF
TGTGCCAGCAGTTTAGGGACTAGCACTACCTACGAGCAGTACTTC
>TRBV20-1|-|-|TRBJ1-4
CSARQGATNEKLFF
TGCAGTGCTAGACAGGGCGCAACTAATGAAAAACTGTTTTTT
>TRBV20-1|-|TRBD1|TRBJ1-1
CSARTGGPEAFF
TGCAGTGCTAGAACAGGGGGCCCCGAAGCTTTCTTT
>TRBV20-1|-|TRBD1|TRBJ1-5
CSAAAGGAGQPQHF
TGCAGTGCTGCTGCAGGGGGCGCCGGTCAGCCCCAGCATTTT
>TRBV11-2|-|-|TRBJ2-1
CASSLVTDRYNEQFF
TGTGCCAGCAGCTTAGTTACGGATAGATACAATGAGCAGTTCTTC
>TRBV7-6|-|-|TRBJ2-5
CASSLLQGWETQYF
TGTGCCAGCAGCTTATTACAGGGATGGGAGACCCAGTACTTC
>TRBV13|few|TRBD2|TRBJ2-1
CASSLGLAGPKFF
TGTGCCAGCAGCTTAGGCCTAGCGGGGCCTAAGTTCTTC
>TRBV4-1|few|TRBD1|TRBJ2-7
CASSHRQGEQYF
TGCGCCAGCAGCCACCGACAGGGCGAGCAGTACTTC
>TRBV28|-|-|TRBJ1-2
CASSLQGGLRGYTF
TGTGCCAGCAGTTTGCAGGGTGGGCTCCGGGGCTACACCTTC
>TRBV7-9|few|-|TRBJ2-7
CASSFSGPTYEQYF
TGTGCCAGCAGCTTTAGCGGACCTACCTACGAGCAGTACTTC
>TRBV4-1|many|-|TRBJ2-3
CASSQEAGTSPSTDTQYF
TGCGCCAGCAGCCAAGAGGCGGGGACCTCCCCCTCCACAGATACGCAGTATTTT
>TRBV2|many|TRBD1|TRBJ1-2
CASSEALRGQLPAGYTF
TGTGCCAGCAGTGAAGCGCTTCGGGGACAGCTTCCTGCGGGCTACACCTTC
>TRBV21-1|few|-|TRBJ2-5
CASSNRVGETQYF
TGTGCCAGCAGCAACAGGGTGGGGGAGACCCAGTACTTC
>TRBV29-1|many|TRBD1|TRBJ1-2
CSVEGTGGYYGYTF
TGCAGCGTTGAAGGTACAGGGGGCTACTATGGCTACACCTTC
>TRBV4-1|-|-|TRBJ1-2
CASSHTGGYTF
TGCGCCAGCAGCCACACCGGGGGCTACACCTTC
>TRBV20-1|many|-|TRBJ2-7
CSARSGLSYEQYF
TGCAGTGCTAGATCGGGACTGTCCTACGAGCAGTACTTC
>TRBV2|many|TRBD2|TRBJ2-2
CASSLLDGRAYIGELFF
TGTGCCAGCAGCCTTTTAGACGGGAGGGCCTACATCGGGGAGCTGTTTTTT
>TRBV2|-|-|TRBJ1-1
CASSWVNTEAFF
TGTGCCAGCAGCTGGGTAAACACTGAAGCTTTCTTT